These 18 T cell receptor beta chains were sequenced from one sample in a study of neurological immune-mediated disorders. TCRdb processed the 5' RACE reads anew with MiXCR; each CDR3 protein has one entry. The table lists some 26,000 distinct CDR3 sequences, around 3.4% of them singletons, with 7% to 8% in the top ten. Material for sequencing was PBMCs. The receptors were sampled from a woman in her 30s with multiple sclerosis.

This clonotype was detected many times. The V and J genes are TRBV29-1 and TRBJ2-7; maybe TRBD2 (5 bases). The germline CDR1 and CDR2 sequences are SQVTM and ANQGSEA. The CDR3 totals 13 residues. Trimming cost V 7 bases and J 3 bases, with 16 bases left between them. CDR3 coding DNA: TGCAGCGCCCGGCGGCCTGGAGGCTACGAGCAGTACTTC. Translated: CSARRPGGYEQYF.

By its share, this clonotype is medium-sized. The chain carries TRBV27 and TRBJ2-2, with D unclear. The length of the CDR3 is 11 residues. Trimming stripped 4 bases from V and 4 bases from J, with 1 base between. Germline V gene lookup returns CDR1 MNHEY and CDR2 SMNVEV (reference sequence). The DNA for the CDR3 is TGTGCCAGCAGTTCCACCGGGGAGCTGTTTTTT. Encoded protein: CASSSTGELFF.

This clonotype came up a few times. V gene TRBV7-3 combines with J gene TRBJ2-1, with no clear D. Per germline, CDR1 SGHTA and CDR2 FQGTGA. CDR3 size: 17 residues. The V end lost 1 base, the J end lost 1 base, and 14 bases lay between the germline ends. In nucleotides, the CDR3 is TGTGCCAGCAGCTTAATTGGGCAGATGAATTCCTACAATGAGCAGTTCTTC. It codes for CASSLIGQMNSYNEQFF.

In this sample, this clonotype turned up many times. The chain carries TRBV4-1 and TRBJ2-3; 10 bases map to TRBD2. With 4 bases clipped from V and 6 bases from J, the junction kept 4 bases outside the gene matches. The CDR3 has 14 amino acids. Germline CDR1 is MGHRA and CDR2 is YSYEKL. The CDR3 region is CASSRQTSGDTQYF. For the CDR3, the DNA is TGCGCCAGCAGCCGTCAGACTAGCGGGGATACGCAGTATTTT.

This clonotype came up many times. This CDR3 is CASSPMGDASTDTQYF. CDR3 DNA: TGTGCCAGCAGCCCCATGGGGGATGCTAGCACAGATACGCAGTATTTT. V usage is TRBV12-3 or TRBV12-4 and J usage is TRBJ2-3; D may match TRBD1 or TRBD2 (5 bases each). The CDR3 runs to 16 residues. Trimming pared 6 bases from V and 0 bases from J, leaving 16 bases between.

This clonotype was recorded at least ten times. The gene calls are TRBV7-2 and TRBJ2-1; TRBD2 matches at 7 bases. The CDR3 is made up of 16 amino acids. V shed 2 bases, J shed 3 bases, and the junction held 7 bases outside the gene matches. CDR1 and CDR2 from the germline V gene are SGHTA and FQGNSA. The CDR3 here is CASSLQTGGGYNEQFF. The CDR3 bases are TGTGCCAGCAGCTTACAGACGGGGGGAGGCTACAATGAGCAGTTCTTC.

This clonotype was seen many times. The J gene is TRBJ1-6, the V gene TRBV3-2. TRBV3-2 is a pseudogene. The CDR3 sequence is 15 residues long. For the CDR3, the DNA is TGTGCCAGCAGCCAAGATTCGACGGCGAGATCACCCCTCCACTTT. This translates into CASSQDSTARSPLHF.

This clonotype was detected ten times or more. The chain has TRBV20-1 and TRBJ2-5, with TRBD2 matching 8 bases. The CDR3 sequence is 13 residues long. The V gene end was trimmed by 5 bases and the J gene end by 5 bases; junction bases not matched to a gene: 7. Germline assignment: CDR1 DFQATT and CDR2 SNEGSKA (reference sequence). The CDR3 sequence is CSAPAGAGETQYF. The CDR3 DNA reads TGCAGTGCTCCAGCGGGAGCCGGGGAGACCCAGTACTTC.

In its sample, this clonotype was seen many times. The chain is built from TRBV7-2 and TRBJ2-1; D remains unclear. V was trimmed by 2 bases and J by 10 bases, leaving 18 bases between them. Germline lookup yields CDR1 SGHTA and CDR2 FQGNSA. The CDR3 contains 15 residues. The CDR3 bases are TGTGCCAGCAGCTTATTTGGCCTTGACGGTGCAGAGCAGTTCTTC. This gives the protein CASSLFGLDGAEQFF.

This clonotype appeared many times. The rearrangement links TRBV7-9 to TRBJ2-7, with D unclear. The CDR3 has 13 residues. CDR1 is SEHNR and CDR2 is FQNEAQ in the germline V gene (reference sequence). V shed 8 bases and J shed 4 bases, with 15 bases lying between them. CDR3 DNA: TGTGCCAGCTCTCGGCCACCGCTTTACGAGCAGTACTTC. It translates to CASSRPPLYEQYF.

V and J are TRBV7-2 and TRBJ2-1, with D possibly being TRBD1 or TRBD2 (5 bases each). This CDR3 region has 17 residues. The V gene lost 5 bases and the J gene lost 3 bases, with 20 bases spanning the gap. Germline assignment: CDR1 SGHTA and CDR2 FQGNSA. The CDR3 loop reads CASSPKTGTAFYNEQFF. DNA of the CDR3: TGTGCCAGCAGCCCTAAGACCGGGACGGCTTTCTACAATGAGCAGTTCTTC.

This clonotype showed up just once. The conserved final phenylalanine or tryptophan is absent from the CDR3, which likely points to a read error. The chain employs TRBV6-2 or TRBV6-3 and TRBJ2-4; 8 bases line up with TRBD2. The CDR3 length is 14 residues. Germline V CDR1 and CDR2: MNHEY, SVGEGT. The ends lost 2 bases at V and 8 bases at J; junction bases unmatched: 5. The CDR3 loop reads CASSYTGRGDIQYN. The CDR3 coding sequence is TGTGCCAGCAGTTACACCGGGAGGGGGGACATTCAGTACAAC.

This clonotype came up a few times. The chain is built from TRBV18 and TRBJ2-6, with D maybe TRBD2 (6 bases). The CDR3 is 20 residues long. The V and J ends lost 0 bases and 6 bases respectively, with 24 bases between them. Germline assignment: CDR1 KGHSH and CDR2 LQKENI. CDR3 sequence reads: CASSPPGIRLVVGEANVLTF. CDR3 sequence (DNA): TGTGCCAGCTCACCACCGGGGATCAGACTAGTGGTTGGAGAGGCCAACGTCCTGACTTTC.

This clonotype appeared once. This is likely a read error, given that the CDR3 carries no conserved phenylalanine or tryptophan at its end. The rearrangement joins TRBV15 to TRBJ1-4; possible D gene TRBD1, 6 bases. The CDR3 is made up of 13 amino acids. Deletions cut 3 bases from V and 7 bases from J, with 9 bases between. CDR1 is LNHNV and CDR2 is YYDKDF in the germline V gene (reference sequence). The CDR3 nucleotides are TGTGCCACCAGCAGCCACAGGGTTGAAAAACTGTTTAAT. Its translation: CATSSHRVEKLFN.

This clonotype occurred many times. The rearrangement links TRBV5-1 to TRBJ2-2, with D perhaps TRBD2 (6 bases). CDR3 length equals 15 residues. Germline CDR1 SGHRS, CDR2 YFSETQ. V was clipped by 1 base and J by 5 bases, with 12 bases between them. The CDR3 DNA follows: TGCGCCAGCAGCTTGTACGGGAGTGGGACCGGGGAGCTGTTTTTT. Protein: CASSLYGSGTGELFF.

This clonotype showed up many times. This rearrangement joins TRBV20-1 to TRBJ2-7, with TRBD2 matching over 7 bases. There are 13 residues in the CDR3. The germline CDR1 and CDR2 sequences are DFQATT and SNEGSKA (reference sequence). V was clipped by 6 bases and J by 5 bases; unmatched bases: 10. CDR3 coding DNA: TGCAGTGCAACGGGACTAACGAGGGACGAGCAGTACTTC. Its translation is CSATGLTRDEQYF.

This clonotype was counted ten times or more. The rearrangement uses TRBV12-3 or TRBV12-4 and TRBJ2-4; D possibly corresponds to TRBD1 (5 bases). Trimming removed 3 bases from V and 6 bases from J, with 12 bases in between. CDR3 length: 14 residues. The CDR3 is CASSLGPGGNIQYF. In DNA, the CDR3 is TGTGCCAGCAGTTTGGGGCCCGGTGGAAACATTCAGTACTTC.

This clonotype was seen ten or more times. The rearrangement uses TRBV2 and TRBJ1-1, with a weak D call TRBD1 (5 bases). The CDR3 consists of 13 residues. CDR1 is SNHLY, CDR2 FYNNEI, per germline. The ends were cut back, 4 bases at V and 0 bases at J, with 6 bases in the middle. The CDR3 nucleotides read TGTGCCAGCAGTGGACAGATGAACACTGAAGCTTTCTTT. Translating gives CASSGQMNTEAFF.